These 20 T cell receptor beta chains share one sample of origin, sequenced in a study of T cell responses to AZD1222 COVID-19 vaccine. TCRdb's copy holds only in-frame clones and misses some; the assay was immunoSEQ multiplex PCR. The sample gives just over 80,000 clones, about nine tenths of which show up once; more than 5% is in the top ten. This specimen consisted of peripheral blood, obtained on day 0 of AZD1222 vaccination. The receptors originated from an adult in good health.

The CDR3 DNA reads TGTGCCAGCAGCCAAGTTCGGAATGCAGATACGCAGTATTTT. This gives the protein CASSQVRNADTQYF. The chain carries TRBV14 and TRBJ2-3, with D uncertain. The CDR3 contains 14 residues. CDR1 is SGHDN, CDR2 FVKESK, per germline. The ends were cut back, 1 base at V and 4 bases at J, with 9 bases in the middle.

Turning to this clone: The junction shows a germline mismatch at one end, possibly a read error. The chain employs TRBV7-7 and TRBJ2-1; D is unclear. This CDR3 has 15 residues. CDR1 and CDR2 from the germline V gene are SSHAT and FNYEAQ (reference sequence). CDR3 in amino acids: CASSLASPAYNEQFF. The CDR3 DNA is TGTGCTAGCAGCTTAGCCAGCCCTGCCTACAATGAGCAGTTCTTC.

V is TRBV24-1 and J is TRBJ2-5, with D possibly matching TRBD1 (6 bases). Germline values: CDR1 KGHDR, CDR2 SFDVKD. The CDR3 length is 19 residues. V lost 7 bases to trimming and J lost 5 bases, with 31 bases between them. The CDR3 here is CATSHLGHLRPRPPETQYF. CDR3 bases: TGTGCCACCAGCCACCTGGGACATCTGAGACCCCGACCTCCGGAGACCCAGTACTTC.

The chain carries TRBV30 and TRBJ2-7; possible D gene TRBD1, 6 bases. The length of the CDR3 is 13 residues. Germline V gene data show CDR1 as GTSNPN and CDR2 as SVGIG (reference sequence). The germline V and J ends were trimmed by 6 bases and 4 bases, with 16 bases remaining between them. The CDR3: CACHLQGVYEQYF. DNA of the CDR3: TGTGCCTGCCACCTACAGGGTGTTTACGAGCAGTACTTC.

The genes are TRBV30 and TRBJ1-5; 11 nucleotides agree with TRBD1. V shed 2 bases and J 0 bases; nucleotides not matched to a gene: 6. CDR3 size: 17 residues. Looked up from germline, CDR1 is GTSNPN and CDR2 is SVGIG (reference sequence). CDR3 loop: CAWSKGQGEYSNQPQHF. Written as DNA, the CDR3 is TGTGCCTGGAGTAAGGGACAGGGGGAATATAGCAATCAGCCCCAGCATTTT.

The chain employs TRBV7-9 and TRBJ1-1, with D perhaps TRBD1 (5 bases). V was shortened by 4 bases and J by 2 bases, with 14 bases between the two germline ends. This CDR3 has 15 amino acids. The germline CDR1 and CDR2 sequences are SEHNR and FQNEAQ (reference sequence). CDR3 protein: CASSSSREGNTEAFF. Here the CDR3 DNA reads TGTGCCAGCAGCTCTTCCAGGGAGGGAAACACTGAAGCTTTCTTT.

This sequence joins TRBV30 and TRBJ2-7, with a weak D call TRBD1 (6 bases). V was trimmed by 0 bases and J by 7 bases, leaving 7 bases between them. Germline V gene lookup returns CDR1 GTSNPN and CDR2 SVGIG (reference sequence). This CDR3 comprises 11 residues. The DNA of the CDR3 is TGTGCCTGGAGTGTACAGGGAGAGCAGTACTTC. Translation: CAWSVQGEQYF.

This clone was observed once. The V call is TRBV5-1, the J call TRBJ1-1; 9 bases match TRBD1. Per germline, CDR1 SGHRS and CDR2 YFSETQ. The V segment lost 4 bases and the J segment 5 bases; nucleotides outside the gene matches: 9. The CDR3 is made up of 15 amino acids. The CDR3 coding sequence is TGCGCCAGCAGCATACAGACAGGGGGTGGTACTGAAGCTTTCTTT. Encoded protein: CASSIQTGGGTEAFF.

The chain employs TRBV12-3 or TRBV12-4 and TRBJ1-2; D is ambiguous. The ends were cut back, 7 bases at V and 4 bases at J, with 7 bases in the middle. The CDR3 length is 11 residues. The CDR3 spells CASTTAYGYTF. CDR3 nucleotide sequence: TGTGCCAGCACCACAGCCTATGGCTACACCTTC.

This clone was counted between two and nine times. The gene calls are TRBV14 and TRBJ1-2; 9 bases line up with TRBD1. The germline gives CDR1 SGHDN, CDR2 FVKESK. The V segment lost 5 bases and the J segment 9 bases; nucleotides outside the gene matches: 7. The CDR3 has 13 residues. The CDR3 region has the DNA TGTGCCAGCAGCTACGGGACAGGGCAGCGCTACACCTTC. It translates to CASSYGTGQRYTF.

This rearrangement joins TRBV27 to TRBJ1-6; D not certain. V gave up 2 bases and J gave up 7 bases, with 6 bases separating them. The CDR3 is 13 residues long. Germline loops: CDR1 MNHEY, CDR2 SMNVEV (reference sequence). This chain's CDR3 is CASSLGPNSPLHF. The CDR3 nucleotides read TGTGCCAGCAGTTTAGGCCCCAATTCACCCCTCCACTTT.

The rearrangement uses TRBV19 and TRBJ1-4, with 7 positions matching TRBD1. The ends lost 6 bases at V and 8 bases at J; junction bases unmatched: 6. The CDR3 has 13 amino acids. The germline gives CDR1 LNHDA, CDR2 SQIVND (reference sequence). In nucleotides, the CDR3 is TGTGCCAGTAGCCGAAAGGGACAGGAAAAACTGTTTTTT. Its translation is CASSRKGQEKLFF.

The CDR3: CASSMGRLNTEAFF. The CDR3 DNA follows: TGTGCCAGTAGTATGGGCAGACTGAACACTGAAGCTTTCTTT. V gene TRBV19 combines with J gene TRBJ1-1; D unresolved. V lost 3 bases to trimming and J lost 0 bases, with 8 bases between them. CDR3 length equals 14 residues. Looked up from germline, CDR1 is LNHDA and CDR2 is SQIVND (reference sequence).

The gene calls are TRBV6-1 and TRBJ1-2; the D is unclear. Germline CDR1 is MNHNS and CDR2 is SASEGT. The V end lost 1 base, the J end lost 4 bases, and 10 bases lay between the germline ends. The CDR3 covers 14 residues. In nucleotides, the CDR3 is TGTGCCAGCAGTGAAGAGGTGACCATCTATGGCTACACCTTC. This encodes CASSEEVTIYGYTF.

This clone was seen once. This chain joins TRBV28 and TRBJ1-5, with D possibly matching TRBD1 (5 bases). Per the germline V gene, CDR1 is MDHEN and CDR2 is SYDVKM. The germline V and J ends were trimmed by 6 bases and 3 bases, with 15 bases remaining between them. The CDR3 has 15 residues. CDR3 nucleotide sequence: TGTGCCAGCAGCCAAACCCAGGGAGTCAATCAGCCCCAGCATTTT. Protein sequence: CASSQTQGVNQPQHF.

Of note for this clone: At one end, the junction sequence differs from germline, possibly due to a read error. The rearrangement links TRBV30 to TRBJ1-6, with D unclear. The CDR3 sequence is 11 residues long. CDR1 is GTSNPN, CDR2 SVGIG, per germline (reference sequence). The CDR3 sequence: CAWSVSGVKVF. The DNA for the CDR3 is TGTGCCTGGAGTGTATCCGGAGTCAAGGTCTTT.

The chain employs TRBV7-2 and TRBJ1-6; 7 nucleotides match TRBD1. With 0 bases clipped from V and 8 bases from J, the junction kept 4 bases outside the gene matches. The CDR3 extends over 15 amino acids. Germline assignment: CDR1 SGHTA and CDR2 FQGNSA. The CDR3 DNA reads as TGTGCCAGCAGCTTAGCAACGGGGACAGATTCACCCCTCCACTTT. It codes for CASSLATGTDSPLHF.

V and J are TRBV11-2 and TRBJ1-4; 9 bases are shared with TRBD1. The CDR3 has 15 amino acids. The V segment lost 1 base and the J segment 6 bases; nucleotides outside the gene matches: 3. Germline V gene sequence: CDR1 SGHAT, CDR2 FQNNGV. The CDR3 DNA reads TGTGCCAGCAGCTTAGTAGGGACAGGGTATGAAAAACTGTTTTTT. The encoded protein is CASSLVGTGYEKLFF.

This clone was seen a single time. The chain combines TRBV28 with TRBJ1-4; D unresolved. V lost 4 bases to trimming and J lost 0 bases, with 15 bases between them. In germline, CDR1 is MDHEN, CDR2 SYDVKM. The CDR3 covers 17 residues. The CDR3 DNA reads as TGTGCCAGCAGTTCCCAAAGAACTATAACAACTAATGAAAAACTGTTTTTT. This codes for CASSSQRTITTNEKLFF.

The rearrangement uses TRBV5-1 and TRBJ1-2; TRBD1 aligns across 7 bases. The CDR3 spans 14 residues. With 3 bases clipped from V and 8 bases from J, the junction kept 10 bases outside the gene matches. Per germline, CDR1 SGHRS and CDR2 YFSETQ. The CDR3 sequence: CASSWETGARGYTF. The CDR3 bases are TGCGCCAGCAGCTGGGAAACAGGGGCCAGGGGCTACACCTTC.